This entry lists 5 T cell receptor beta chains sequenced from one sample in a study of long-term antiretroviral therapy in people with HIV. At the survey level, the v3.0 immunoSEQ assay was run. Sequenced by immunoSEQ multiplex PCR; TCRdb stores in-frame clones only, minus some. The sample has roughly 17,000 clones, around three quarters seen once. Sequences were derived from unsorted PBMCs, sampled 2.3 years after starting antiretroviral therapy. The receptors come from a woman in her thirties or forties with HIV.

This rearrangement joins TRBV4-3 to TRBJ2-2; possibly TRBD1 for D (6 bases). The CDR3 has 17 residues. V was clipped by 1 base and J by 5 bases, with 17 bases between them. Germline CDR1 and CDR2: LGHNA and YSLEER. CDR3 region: CASSQGGFGRGTGELFF. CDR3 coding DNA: TGCGCCAGCAGCCAAGGAGGGTTCGGCAGGGGAACCGGGGAGCTGTTTTTT.

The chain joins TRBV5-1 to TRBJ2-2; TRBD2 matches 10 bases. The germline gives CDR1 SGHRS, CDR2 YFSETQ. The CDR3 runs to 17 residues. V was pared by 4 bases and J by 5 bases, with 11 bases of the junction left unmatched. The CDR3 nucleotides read TGCGCCAGCAGCCTAGCTCAGGGACTAGCGAGAACCGGGGAGCTGTTTTTT. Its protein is CASSLAQGLARTGELFF.

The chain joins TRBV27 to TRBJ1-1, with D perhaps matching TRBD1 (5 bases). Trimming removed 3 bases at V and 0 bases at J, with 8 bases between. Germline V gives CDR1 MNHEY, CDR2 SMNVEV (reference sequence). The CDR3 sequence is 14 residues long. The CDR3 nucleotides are TGTGCCAGCAGTTTCCGCAGGGTGAACACTGAAGCTTTCTTT. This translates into CASSFRRVNTEAFF.

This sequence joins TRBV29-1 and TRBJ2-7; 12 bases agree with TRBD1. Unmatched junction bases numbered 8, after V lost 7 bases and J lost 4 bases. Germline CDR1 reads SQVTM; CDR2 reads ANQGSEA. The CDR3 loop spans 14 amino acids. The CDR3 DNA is TGCAGCGCCCTAAGGGGACAGGGGGCTTACGAGCAGTACTTC. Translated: CSALRGQGAYEQYF.

CDR3 in amino acids: CASSIGQGRDQPQHF. CDR3 sequence (DNA): TGTGCCAGTAGTATAGGACAGGGTAGGGATCAGCCCCAGCATTTT. The chain has TRBV19 and TRBJ1-5, with 7 positions matching TRBD1. V shed 1 base and J 5 bases; nucleotides not matched to a gene: 5. The germline V gene has CDR1 LNHDA and CDR2 SQIVND (reference sequence). This CDR3 comprises 15 residues.